This T cell receptor beta chain was retrieved from a study of low-dose radiotherapy and immunotherapy resistance in tumors. Study-wide context: Doses delivered to Cohort 2 were 1 Gy per fraction every two weeks, amounting to 13 Gy over 26 weeks.

Points on this clonotype: A far more abundant clone sits one base away, making this likely a read error.

The time point here: after trial treatment. The treatment was: LDRT plus nivolumab, ipilimumab, low-dose cyclophosphamide and aspirin (RACIN trial). Along with nivolumab and ipilimumab, donors received aspirin, low-dose cyclophosphamide and low-dose radiotherapy. As a condition of eligibility, patients had advanced solid tumors lacking tumor-infiltrating lymphocytes. This CDR3 comprises 14 residues. Germline trimming cut 0 bases from V and 13 bases from J; bases unmatched to any gene: 9. In germline, CDR1 is SGHRS, CDR2 YFSETQ. TRAV and TRBV primers primed cDNA for both TCRalpha and TCRbeta. TCR amplification involved roughly 21 PCR cycles with a constant-region primer and V-primer adapter. TCRdb itself ran the reads through MiXCR, one entry per CDR3 protein. The sample includes under 95,000 distinct CDR3 sequences, around a sixth of them seen just once.

Sequencing was performed on PBMCs, taken after low-dose radiotherapy plus immunotherapy. This receptor was obtained from a male donor with prostate cancer. This chain connects TRBV5-1 to TRBJ2-4, with 8 bases lining up with TRBD2. DNA for the CDR3: TGCGCCAGCAGCTTGGGGTCGACTAGCGATGAGCAGTACTTC. Translated, it gives CASSLGSTSDEQYF.